The T cell receptor (beta chain) under discussion was sequenced for a study of T cell responses to AZD1222 COVID-19 vaccine. Sequenced by immunoSEQ multiplex PCR; TCRdb stores in-frame clones only, minus some. The data show about 19,000 clones, approximately 80% seen once. Study-wide points: Repertoire sampling was restricted to post-peak T cell response timepoints. CD4 TCRs associated with vaccination spanned spike, dominating at 160-218 and 743-854. Females made up more of the donors, who were largely white British, and clonal diversity may have come out too low.

A note on this clone: The target antigen is unknown.

Source: peripheral blood, taken 28 days after the second AZD1222 dose. The source is an adult who received the AZD1222 COVID-19 vaccine.

This CDR3 is CAISGRTISGEQFF. DNA for the CDR3: TGTGCCATCAGTGGCAGGACTATCTCTGGCGAGCAGTTCTTC. This chain joins TRBV10-3 and TRBJ2-1; perhaps TRBD2 as D (6 bases). The CDR3 is 14 amino acids. In germline, CDR1 is ENHRY, CDR2 SYGVKD. V dropped 4 bases and J dropped 10 bases, with 17 bases sitting between them.